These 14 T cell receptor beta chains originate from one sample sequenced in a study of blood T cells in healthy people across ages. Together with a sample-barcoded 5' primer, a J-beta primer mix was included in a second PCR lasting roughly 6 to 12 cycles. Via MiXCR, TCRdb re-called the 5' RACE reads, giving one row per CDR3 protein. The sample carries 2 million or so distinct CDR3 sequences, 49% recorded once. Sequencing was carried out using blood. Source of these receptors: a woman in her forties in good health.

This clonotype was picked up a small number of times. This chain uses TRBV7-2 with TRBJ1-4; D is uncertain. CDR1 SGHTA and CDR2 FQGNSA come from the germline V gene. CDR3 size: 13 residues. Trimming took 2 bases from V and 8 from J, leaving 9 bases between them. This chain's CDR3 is CASSLISGEKLFF. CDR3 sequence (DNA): TGTGCCAGCAGCTTAATTTCGGGCGAAAAACTGTTTTTT.

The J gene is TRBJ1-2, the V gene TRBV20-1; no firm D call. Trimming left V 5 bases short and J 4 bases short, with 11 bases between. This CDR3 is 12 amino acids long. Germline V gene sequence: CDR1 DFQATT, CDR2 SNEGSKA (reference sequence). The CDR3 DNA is TGCAGTGCTCCAATAAACGCCTATGGCTACACCTTC. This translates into CSAPINAYGYTF.

The CDR3, as DNA: TGTGCCAGCAGCCTAGATCCTCCAGGGAAAACTGAAGCTTTCTTT. It encodes CASSLDPPGKTEAFF. The chain carries TRBV6-2 or TRBV6-3 and TRBJ1-1; D possibly corresponds to TRBD1 (5 bases). This CDR3 spans 15 amino acids. The germline gives CDR1 MNHEY, CDR2 SVGEGT. V was cut by 6 bases and J by 5 bases, with 19 bases left in between.

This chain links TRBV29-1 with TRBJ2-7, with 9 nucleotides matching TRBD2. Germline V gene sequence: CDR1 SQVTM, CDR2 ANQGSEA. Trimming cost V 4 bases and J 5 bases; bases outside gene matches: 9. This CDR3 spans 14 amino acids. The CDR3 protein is CSVARGLAVDEQYF. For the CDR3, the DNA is TGCAGCGTTGCTAGGGGACTAGCTGTCGACGAGCAGTACTTC.

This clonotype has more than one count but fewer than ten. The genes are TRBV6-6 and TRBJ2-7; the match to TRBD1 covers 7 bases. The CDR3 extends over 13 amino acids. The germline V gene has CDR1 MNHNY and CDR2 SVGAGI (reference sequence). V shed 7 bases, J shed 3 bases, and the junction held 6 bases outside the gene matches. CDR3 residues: CASNLDRDYEQYF. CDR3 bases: TGTGCCAGCAACCTTGACAGGGACTACGAGCAGTACTTC.

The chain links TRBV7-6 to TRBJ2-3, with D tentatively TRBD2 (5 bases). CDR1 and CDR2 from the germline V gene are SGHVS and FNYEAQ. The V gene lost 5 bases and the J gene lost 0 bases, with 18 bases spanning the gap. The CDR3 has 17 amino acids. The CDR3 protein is CASSRSAGATSTDTQYF. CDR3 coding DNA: TGTGCCAGCAGCCGGTCGGCGGGCGCAACTAGCACAGATACGCAGTATTTT.

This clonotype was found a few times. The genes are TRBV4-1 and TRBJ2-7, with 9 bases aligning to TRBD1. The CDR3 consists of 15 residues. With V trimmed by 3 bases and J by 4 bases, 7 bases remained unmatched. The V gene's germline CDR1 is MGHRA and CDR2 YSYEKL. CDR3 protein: CASSHPGQGLYEQYF. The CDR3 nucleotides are TGCGCCAGCAGCCACCCGGGACAGGGTCTATACGAGCAGTACTTC.

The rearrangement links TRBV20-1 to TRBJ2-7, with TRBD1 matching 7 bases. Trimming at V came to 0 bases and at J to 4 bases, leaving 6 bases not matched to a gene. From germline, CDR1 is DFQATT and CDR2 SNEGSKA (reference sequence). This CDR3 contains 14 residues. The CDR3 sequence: CSARDQQGVYEQYF. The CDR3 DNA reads TGCAGTGCTAGAGATCAGCAGGGGGTTTACGAGCAGTACTTC.

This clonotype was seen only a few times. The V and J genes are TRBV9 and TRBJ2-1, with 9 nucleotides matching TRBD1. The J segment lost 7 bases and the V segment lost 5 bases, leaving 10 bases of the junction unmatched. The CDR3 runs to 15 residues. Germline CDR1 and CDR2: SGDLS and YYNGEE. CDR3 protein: CASRGTGTGSNEQFF. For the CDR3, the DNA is TGTGCCAGCAGAGGGACCGGGACAGGGAGTAATGAGCAGTTCTTC.

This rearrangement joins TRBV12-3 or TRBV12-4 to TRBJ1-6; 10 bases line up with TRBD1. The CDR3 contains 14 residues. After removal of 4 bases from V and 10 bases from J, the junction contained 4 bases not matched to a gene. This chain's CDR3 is CASSSGTGESPLHF. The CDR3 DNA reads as TGTGCCAGCAGTTCCGGGACAGGGGAATCACCCCTCCACTTT.

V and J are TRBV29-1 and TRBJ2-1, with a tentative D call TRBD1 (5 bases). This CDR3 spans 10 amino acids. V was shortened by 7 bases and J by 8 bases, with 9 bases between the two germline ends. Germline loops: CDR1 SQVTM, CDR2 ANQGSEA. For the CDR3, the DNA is TGCAGCGCAAAAGGGGATGAGCAGTTCTTC. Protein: CSAKGDEQFF.

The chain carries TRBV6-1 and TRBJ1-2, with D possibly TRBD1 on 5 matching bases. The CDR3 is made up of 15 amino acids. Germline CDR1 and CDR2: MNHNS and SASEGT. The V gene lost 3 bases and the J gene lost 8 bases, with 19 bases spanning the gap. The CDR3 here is CASSDFRGQMIGYTF. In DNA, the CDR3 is TGTGCCAGCAGTGACTTCCGAGGACAAATGATAGGCTACACCTTC.

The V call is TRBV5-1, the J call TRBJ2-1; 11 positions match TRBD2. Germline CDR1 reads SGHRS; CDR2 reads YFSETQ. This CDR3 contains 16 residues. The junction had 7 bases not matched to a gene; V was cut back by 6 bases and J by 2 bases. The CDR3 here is CASIPSSGGAYNEQFF. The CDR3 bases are TGCGCCAGCATCCCAAGTAGCGGGGGGGCCTACAATGAGCAGTTCTTC.

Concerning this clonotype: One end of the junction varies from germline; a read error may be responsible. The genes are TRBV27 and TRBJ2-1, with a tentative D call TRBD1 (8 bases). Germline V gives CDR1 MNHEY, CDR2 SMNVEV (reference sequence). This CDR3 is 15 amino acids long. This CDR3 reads CAGSKRQGRVNEQFF. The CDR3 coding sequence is TGTGCCGGCAGTAAACGACAGGGGAGGGTCAATGAGCAGTTCTTC.